This T cell receptor (beta chain) was recorded in a study of Graves' ophthalmopathy and Graves' hyperthyroidism. Study-wide results and caveats: Its predictions of ophthalmopathy progression gave the model 60% to 71% sensitivity and 72.22% specificity. Classification of ophthalmopathy versus stable hyperthyroidism by a 13-signature model yielded approximately 90% sensitivity and just over 80% specificity.

Scientists amplified the TCR beta CDR3 regions from RNA transcripts. RT-PCR was first run with HTBI primers, then multiplex PCR in a second round. TCRdb passed the multiplex PCR reads through MiXCR, listing each CDR3 protein once. Here the sample spans over 150,000 distinct CDR3 sequences, less than 45% being singletons. A roughly 9.3 ml volume of fresh peripheral blood provided the PBMCs. The germline V gene has CDR1 MDHEN and CDR2 SYDVKM. V lost 8 bases, J lost 2 bases, and 22 bases lay in between. The CDR3 sequence is 16 residues long. This clonotype was found many times. Its target is not known. The V gene is TRBV28, the J gene TRBJ2-7; no clear D gene. Sequencing was carried out using peripheral blood. The receptor's source is a middle-aged woman with Graves' ophthalmopathy. Here the CDR3 reads CASGPASGPRPYEQYF. CDR3 sequence (DNA): TGTGCCAGCGGCCCCGCCTCGGGCCCACGCCCCTACGAGCAGTACTTC.